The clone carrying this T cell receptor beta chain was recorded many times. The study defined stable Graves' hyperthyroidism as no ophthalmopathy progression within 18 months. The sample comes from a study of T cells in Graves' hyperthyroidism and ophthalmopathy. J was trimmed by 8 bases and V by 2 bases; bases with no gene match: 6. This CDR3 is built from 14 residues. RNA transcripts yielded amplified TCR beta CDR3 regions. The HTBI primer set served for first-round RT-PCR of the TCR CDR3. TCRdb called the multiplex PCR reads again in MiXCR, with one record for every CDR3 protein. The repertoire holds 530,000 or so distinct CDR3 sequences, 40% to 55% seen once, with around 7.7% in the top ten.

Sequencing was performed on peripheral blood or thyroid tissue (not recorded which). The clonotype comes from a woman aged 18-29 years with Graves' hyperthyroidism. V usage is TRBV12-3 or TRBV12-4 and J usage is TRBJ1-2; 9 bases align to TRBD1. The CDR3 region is CASSLLGQGTGYTF. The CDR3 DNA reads TGTGCCAGCAGTTTATTGGGACAGGGAACCGGCTACACCTTC.